Presented here are 30 T cell receptor beta chains from one specimen sequenced in a study of cytomegalovirus exposure and HLA in healthy donors. The PCR ran on 60 Vbeta and 13 Jbeta primers. Clones were read by immunoSEQ multiplex PCR, and TCRdb kept only the in-frame ones, dropping some. The table lists 250,000 or so clones, about 86% of them singletons, with around 8% in the top ten. Sequences were obtained from PBMCs. Source of these receptors: a woman aged 60-70 years in good health and CMV-seropositive.

The chain carries TRBV5-1 and TRBJ2-2, with TRBD2 matching 10 bases. Trimming at V came to 7 bases and at J to 6 bases, leaving 6 bases not matched to a gene. The CDR3 has 14 amino acids. Germline loops: CDR1 SGHRS, CDR2 YFSETQ. The CDR3 here is CASASGSLSGELFF. DNA for the CDR3: TGCGCCAGCGCTAGCGGGAGTCTGTCCGGGGAGCTGTTTTTT.

This clone was seen only a few times. The chain links TRBV10-1 to TRBJ2-1, with D possibly TRBD1 on 6 matching bases. V lost 6 bases to trimming and J lost 2 bases, with 14 bases between them. The CDR3 sequence is 15 residues long. In germline, CDR1 is WNHNN, CDR2 SYGVQD (reference sequence). The CDR3 region is CASRGTPLTYNEQFF. For the CDR3, the DNA is TGCGCCAGCAGGGGGACACCCCTTACCTACAATGAGCAGTTCTTC.

The rearrangement links TRBV6-5 to TRBJ1-1; the match to TRBD1 covers 7 bases. This CDR3 is built from 14 residues. Germline trimming cut 10 bases from V and 0 bases from J; bases unmatched to any gene: 8. Germline CDR1 and CDR2: MNHEY and SVGAGI. The CDR3 sequence is CAIRTGLMNTEAFF. CDR3 DNA: TGTGCCATTAGGACAGGCCTAATGAACACTGAAGCTTTCTTT.

This clone has only a few counts. The rearrangement uses TRBV28 and TRBJ2-2; 7 nucleotides agree with TRBD2. The V gene's germline CDR1 is MDHEN and CDR2 SYDVKM. With 6 bases clipped from V and 0 bases from J, the junction kept 4 bases outside the gene matches. The CDR3 runs to 15 residues. CDR3 sequence: CASRQAGSNTGELFF. In DNA, the CDR3 is TGTGCCAGCAGGCAAGCGGGATCGAACACCGGGGAGCTGTTTTTT.

J is TRBJ2-2 and V is TRBV7-3; D perhaps matches TRBD2 (6 bases). Germline V lookup: CDR1 SGHTA, CDR2 FQGTGA. The CDR3 sequence is 16 residues long. Trimming removed 5 bases at V and 5 bases at J, with 18 bases between. The CDR3 coding sequence is TGTGCCAGCAGCCTCCCCGGGCGGGGCAGAACCGGGGAGCTGTTTTTT. It translates to CASSLPGRGRTGELFF.

The J gene is TRBJ1-3, the V gene TRBV5-1; 7 bases fit TRBD1. The germline CDR1 and CDR2 sequences are SGHRS and YFSETQ. This CDR3 has 14 amino acids. V lost 4 bases and J lost 4; bases outside the gene matches: 5. This CDR3 is CASSQTGVGNTIYF. In nucleotides, the CDR3 is TGCGCCAGCAGCCAAACAGGGGTGGGAAACACCATATATTTT.

The chain links TRBV27 to TRBJ2-3; TRBD1 agrees at 9 bases. The germline V gene encodes CDR1 MNHEY and CDR2 SMNVEV (reference sequence). This CDR3 has 15 amino acids. V trimming: 6 bases; J trimming: 3 bases; junction bases outside the gene matches: 7. In DNA form, the CDR3 reads TGTGCCAGCAGCTCGGCCGGGACAGGGACAGATACGCAGTATTTT. This gives the protein CASSSAGTGTDTQYF.

This clone appeared a single time. The rearrangement links TRBV15 to TRBJ2-5, with 11 bases lining up with TRBD2. Per germline, CDR1 LNHNV and CDR2 YYDKDF (reference sequence). Trimming removed 0 bases from V and 2 bases from J; junction bases left unmatched: 5. CDR3 length: 17 amino acids. This CDR3 reads CATSRDQLAGGQETQYF. The CDR3 DNA follows: TGTGCCACCAGCAGAGATCAGCTAGCGGGAGGTCAAGAGACCCAGTACTTC.

The chain joins TRBV5-5 to TRBJ2-7; D call uncertain. Trimming removed 0 bases at V and 4 bases at J, with 8 bases between. CDR3 size: 13 residues. Germline CDR1 and CDR2: SGHKS and YYEKEE (reference sequence). For the CDR3, the DNA is TGTGCCAGCAGCTTGGTACGGTCATACGAGCAGTACTTC. It specifies CASSLVRSYEQYF.

The chain joins TRBV10-3 to TRBJ2-5, with 8 nucleotides matching TRBD2. The trim removed 3 bases at V and 2 bases at J, leaving 8 bases unmatched. The V gene's germline CDR1 is ENHRY and CDR2 SYGVKD. The CDR3 consists of 16 residues. The CDR3 region has the DNA TGTGCCATCAGTGAAGGAGCTAGCGGGTTACAAGAGACCCAGTACTTC. Its translation: CAISEGASGLQETQYF.

This rearrangement joins TRBV5-1 to TRBJ2-1; 12 nucleotides line up with TRBD2. The V segment lost 4 bases and the J segment 7 bases; nucleotides outside the gene matches: 9. The CDR3 contains 16 residues. Germline V lookup: CDR1 SGHRS, CDR2 YFSETQ. CDR3 sequence (DNA): TGCGCCAGCAGCCCCGACGCGACTAGCGGGAGTAATGAGCAGTTCTTC. It encodes CASSPDATSGSNEQFF.

The V call is TRBV14, the J call TRBJ2-3, with 12 positions matching TRBD2. Germline V gene data show CDR1 as SGHDN and CDR2 as FVKESK. Unmatched junction bases numbered 9, after V lost 4 bases and J lost 4 bases. This CDR3 spans 17 amino acids. DNA of the CDR3: TGTGCCAGCAGCCGAACGAGACTAGCGGGAGTGCCAGATACGCAGTATTTT. It encodes CASSRTRLAGVPDTQYF.

J is TRBJ1-4 and V is TRBV5-8; the D is unclear. V dropped 0 bases and J dropped 10 bases, with 10 bases sitting between them. The CDR3 has 13 residues. Germline assignment: CDR1 SGHTS and CDR2 YDEGEE. The CDR3, as DNA: TGTGCCAGCAGCTTGGCCCCGAGCGGAAAACTGTTTTTT. Protein sequence: CASSLAPSGKLFF.

The genes are TRBV7-2 and TRBJ2-5; D remains ambiguous. CDR1 and CDR2 (germline): SGHTA, FQGNSA. The CDR3 consists of 13 residues. V was trimmed by 4 bases and J by 4 bases, leaving 10 bases between them. In DNA form, the CDR3 reads TGTGCCAGCAGCTCTTTCCCCGGAGAGACCCAGTACTTC. Translating gives CASSSFPGETQYF.

This clone is a singleton in its sample. The CDR3 DNA reads TGCGCCAGCAGCTTGGGACAGGGAAAGGCGGATGAGCAGTTCTTC. It translates to CASSLGQGKADEQFF. The chain couples TRBV5-1 to TRBJ2-1; 7 nucleotides line up with TRBD1. The CDR3 consists of 15 residues. V shed 0 bases, J shed 8 bases, and the junction held 8 bases outside the gene matches. Germline CDR1 reads SGHRS; CDR2 reads YFSETQ.

This clone has a handful of counts. The chain links TRBV27 to TRBJ2-1; 9 positions match TRBD1. The CDR3 contains 15 residues. CDR1 and CDR2 (germline): MNHEY, SMNVEV (reference sequence). With 4 bases clipped from V and 4 bases from J, the junction kept 5 bases outside the gene matches. Written as DNA, the CDR3 is TGTGCCAGCAGTTCAGGACAGGGGTTATACAATGAGCAGTTCTTC. It is translated as CASSSGQGLYNEQFF.

This chain connects TRBV5-1 to TRBJ2-5; D is unresolved. Near its end, the DNA agrees better with TRBJ2-7, so the J call may be wrong. From germline, CDR1 is SGHRS and CDR2 YFSETQ. The CDR3 runs 13 residues. The DNA of the CDR3 is TGCGCCAGCAGCTTGGTGCAAACCCCCGAGCAGTACTTC. Residues: CASSLVQTPEQYF.

J is TRBJ2-1 and V is TRBV5-4; 16 positions match TRBD2. CDR1 and CDR2 (germline): SGHNT, YYREEE (reference sequence). V lost 5 bases and J lost 4; bases outside the gene matches: 9. The CDR3 covers 18 residues. As DNA, the CDR3 is TGTGCCAGCAGACCCGGGACTAGCGGGAGGGCGGGATACAATGAGCAGTTCTTC. It encodes CASRPGTSGRAGYNEQFF.

The chain has TRBV28 and TRBJ2-5, with 8 nucleotides matching TRBD2. The germline V gene has CDR1 MDHEN and CDR2 SYDVKM. The CDR3 covers 17 residues. With 4 bases clipped from V and 0 bases from J, the junction kept 10 bases outside the gene matches. CDR3 bases: TGTGCCAGCAGTTCAAAAAGGACTAGCATAAACCAAGAGACCCAGTACTTC. This gives the protein CASSSKRTSINQETQYF.

The rearrangement joins TRBV5-4 to TRBJ1-2, with D perhaps TRBD1 (5 bases). The CDR3 covers 15 residues. CDR1 SGHNT and CDR2 YYREEE come from the germline V gene (reference sequence). Trimming cost V 4 bases and J 4 bases, with 17 bases left between them. The CDR3 nucleotides are TGTGCCAGCAGCGAGGACACAATGAGAGGCTATGGCTACACCTTC. This encodes CASSEDTMRGYGYTF.

The rearrangement links TRBV13 to TRBJ1-1; 8 bases fit TRBD1. V shed 3 bases, J shed 6 bases, and the junction held 6 bases outside the gene matches. CDR1 is PRHDT and CDR2 is FYEKMQ in the germline V gene (reference sequence). CDR3 size: 14 residues. The CDR3 nucleotides read TGTGCCAGCAGCTTCCGACAGGGGCAGTCTGAAGCTTTCTTT. This gives the protein CASSFRQGQSEAFF.

This clone was recorded only once. The V gene is TRBV19, the J gene TRBJ1-5, with 10 bases fitting TRBD1. Trimming at V came to 2 bases and at J to 7 bases, leaving 14 bases not matched to a gene. The CDR3 covers 18 residues. The V gene's germline CDR1 is LNHDA and CDR2 SQIVND (reference sequence). The CDR3 loop is CASSILDRGLSLGQPQHF. The DNA of the CDR3 is TGTGCCAGTAGTATACTCGACAGGGGGCTATCGTTAGGGCAGCCCCAGCATTTT.

V usage is TRBV28 and J usage is TRBJ2-1, with 9 bases aligning to TRBD1. The CDR3 consists of 15 residues. The J segment lost 5 bases and the V segment lost 5 bases, leaving 7 bases of the junction unmatched. CDR1 and CDR2 (germline): MDHEN, SYDVKM. In DNA, the CDR3 is TGTGCCAGCAGTCAACCGGGACAGGGCAACAATGAGCAGTTCTTC. Encoded protein: CASSQPGQGNNEQFF.

V and J are TRBV7-9 and TRBJ2-2; maybe TRBD1 (6 bases). The CDR3 consists of 14 residues. V was pared by 5 bases and J by 4 bases, with 11 bases between. Germline CDR1 is SEHNR and CDR2 is FQNEAQ (reference sequence). CDR3 residues: CASSLYRATGELFF. CDR3 bases: TGTGCCAGCAGCCTATACAGGGCCACCGGGGAGCTGTTTTTT.

This clone has a single count. The chain carries TRBV5-1 and TRBJ2-3, with 10 bases aligning to TRBD2. The germline V gene has CDR1 SGHRS and CDR2 YFSETQ. V gave up 3 bases and J gave up 3 bases; unmatched junction bases: 7. There are 16 residues in the CDR3. CDR3 in amino acids: CASSSRSGRVTDTQYF. CDR3 DNA: TGCGCCAGCAGCTCCCGGAGCGGGAGGGTGACAGATACGCAGTATTTT.

The chain links TRBV28 to TRBJ1-5, with 8 bases identical to TRBD1. Per germline, CDR1 MDHEN and CDR2 SYDVKM. This CDR3 region has 16 residues. With 3 bases clipped from V and 2 bases from J, the junction kept 6 bases outside the gene matches. The CDR3 region has the DNA TGTGCCAGCAGTTTGCCGACAGGGGTAGGCAATCAGCCCCAGCATTTT. It codes for CASSLPTGVGNQPQHF.

The V and J genes are TRBV7-9 and TRBJ1-3; D might be TRBD1 (6 bases). Trimming took 5 bases from V and 3 from J, leaving 11 bases between them. The CDR3 is made up of 14 amino acids. Germline CDR1 reads SEHNR; CDR2 reads FQNEAQ (reference sequence). In DNA, the CDR3 is TGTGCCAGCAGCCCAAACAGGGATGGAAACACCATATATTTT. This codes for CASSPNRDGNTIYF.

The gene calls are TRBV7-9 and TRBJ1-1; perhaps TRBD1 as D (6 bases). From germline, CDR1 is SEHNR and CDR2 FQNEAQ (reference sequence). V was pared by 1 base and J by 8 bases, with 8 bases between. The CDR3 totals 12 residues. The chain's CDR3 is CASSLVRGEAFF. As DNA, the CDR3 is TGTGCCAGCAGCTTAGTCAGGGGAGAAGCTTTCTTT.

The rearrangement uses TRBV27 and TRBJ2-5; D uncertain. The CDR3 is made up of 12 amino acids. Germline CDR1 is MNHEY and CDR2 is SMNVEV (reference sequence). The V and J ends lost 1 base and 5 bases respectively, with 5 bases between them. CDR3 loop: CASSLYRETQYF. The CDR3, as DNA: TGTGCCAGCAGTTTATACCGGGAGACCCAGTACTTC.

In this sample, this clone turned up once. V usage is TRBV28 and J usage is TRBJ2-1; D unclear. Trimming took 3 bases from V and 8 from J, leaving 8 bases between them. CDR3 length: 12 amino acids. Germline V gives CDR1 MDHEN, CDR2 SYDVKM. CDR3 DNA sequence: TGTGCCAGCAGTTTCATCCCCCATGAGCAGTTCTTC. Protein sequence: CASSFIPHEQFF. Full variable domain (rest looked up from reference TRBV28 and TRBJ2-1): DVKVTQSSRYLVKRTGEKVFLECVQDMDHENMFWYRQDPGLGLRLIYFSYDVKMKEKGDIPEGYSVSREKKERFSLILESASTNQTSMYLCASSFIPHEQFFGPGTRLTVL.